These 23 T cell receptor beta chains share one sample of origin, sequenced in a study of monozygotic twins with inflammatory bowel disease. TCRdb re-called the 5' RACE reads; every CDR3 protein appears as one record, without DNA. The repertoire table contains approximately 400,000 distinct CDR3 sequences. Sequenced material: blood. The receptor set was obtained from a human donor with ulcerative colitis or Crohn's disease, or a healthy co-twin of an affected twin (not recorded which).

This sequence joins TRBV27 and TRBJ1-5; with no DNA, the TCRdb D assignment of TRBD1 cannot be verified. The CDR3 loop spans 16 amino acids. In germline, CDR1 is MNHEY, CDR2 SMNVEV (reference sequence). CDR3 protein: CASSSGTEIINQPQHF.

The V gene is TRBV4-2, the J gene TRBJ2-3. The CDR3 consists of 11 residues. Germline V gives CDR1 LGHNA, CDR2 YNFKEQ. The CDR3 is CASSHLDTQYF.

The chain recombines TRBV7-9 with TRBJ1-1. CDR1 is SEHNR and CDR2 is FQNEAQ in the germline V gene (reference sequence). The CDR3 extends over 14 amino acids. CDR3 region: CASSLVRLNTEAFF.

This chain joins TRBV7-4 and TRBJ2-7; TCRdb lists TRBD2, though no DNA is available to test this call. CDR1 and CDR2 from the germline V gene are SGHVT and SQSDAQ. The CDR3 spans 14 residues. The CDR3 sequence is CASRGDYLPYEQYF.

This chain links TRBV29-1 with TRBJ2-7; TCRdb indicates TRBD1, and absent DNA this call remains unverified. The CDR3 totals 17 residues. CDR1 and CDR2 from the germline V gene are SQVTM and ANQGSEA. The CDR3 here is CSARVPSSGSLPGEQYF.

The genes are TRBV27 and TRBJ1-2; TCRdb proposes TRBD1, but this gene call is untestable without DNA. Germline V CDR1 and CDR2: MNHEY, SMNVEV (reference sequence). The CDR3 has 16 residues. The CDR3 protein is CASSFTPAGSPYGYTF.

The V and J genes are TRBV6-1 and TRBJ1-6. The CDR3 extends over 16 amino acids. CDR1 is MNHNS, CDR2 SASEGT, per germline. The CDR3 sequence: CASSRASSSYNSPLHF.

J is TRBJ2-7 and V is TRBV5-6; TCRdb picks TRBD1, but there is no DNA to check that call. The CDR3 length is 12 residues. Germline V gene data show CDR1 as SGHDT and CDR2 as YYEEEE. CDR3 sequence: CASSREDREQYF.

This chain uses TRBV18 with TRBJ2-1; TCRdb names TRBD2, which stays unverified in the absence of DNA. This CDR3 contains 13 residues. Germline-derived CDR1 and CDR2 are KGHSH and LQKENI. The CDR3 loop reads CASSPLAYNEQFF.

The chain carries TRBV30 and TRBJ1-2; the TCRdb D gene call, TRBD1, has no DNA to confirm it. This CDR3 comprises 14 residues. The germline V gene has CDR1 GTSNPN and CDR2 SVGIG (reference sequence). CDR3 in amino acids: CAWRPGGRIYGYTF.

The rearrangement joins TRBV7-2 to TRBJ1-2. Germline assignment: CDR1 SGHTA and CDR2 FQGNSA. The CDR3 consists of 15 residues. CDR3 sequence reads: CASSLEGRGGYGYTF.

The chain uses TRBV3-1 and TRBJ2-1; lacking DNA, the TRBD1 call made by TCRdb goes unchecked. In germline, CDR1 is LGHDT, CDR2 YNNKEL (reference sequence). CDR3 length equals 16 residues. This chain's CDR3 is CASGGRRGGSYNEQFF.

The chain has TRBV6-6 and TRBJ2-7; the TCRdb D gene call, TRBD1, has no DNA to confirm it. The CDR3 is made up of 12 amino acids. In germline, CDR1 is MNHNY, CDR2 SVGAGI (reference sequence). Here the CDR3 reads CASSLGRYEQYF.

This chain joins TRBV6-2 or TRBV6-3 and TRBJ2-7; TCRdb indicates TRBD1, and absent DNA this call remains unverified. This CDR3 contains 15 residues. Germline CDR1 and CDR2: MNHEY and SVGEGT. This CDR3 reads CASSPTRDRGYEQYF.

V and J are TRBV5-5 and TRBJ1-5. Per the germline V gene, CDR1 is SGHKS and CDR2 is YYEKEE (reference sequence). This CDR3 is built from 17 residues. This CDR3 is CASSPNPVAYSNQPQHF.

CDR3 residues: CASSSTGWGETQYF. The chain combines TRBV7-6 with TRBJ2-5; no DNA is available, so the TRBD1 call from TCRdb remains unchecked. Per germline, CDR1 SGHVS and CDR2 FNYEAQ. The CDR3 has 14 amino acids.

This chain joins TRBV7-2 and TRBJ2-5; as DNA is missing, the TRBD2 call by TCRdb cannot be tested. The CDR3 totals 15 residues. From germline, CDR1 is SGHTA and CDR2 FQGNSA. The CDR3: CASSLFSGGEETQYF.

This chain links TRBV4-1 with TRBJ1-1; TCRdb's assignment of TRBD1 cannot be checked, as there is no DNA. The CDR3 extends over 18 amino acids. Germline V gives CDR1 MGHRA, CDR2 YSYEKL. CDR3: CASSPRAGVPIGGTEAFF.

J is TRBJ1-6 and V is TRBV5-1; the TRBD1 assignment by TCRdb is unverifiable without DNA. The CDR3 sequence is 14 residues long. From germline, CDR1 is SGHRS and CDR2 YFSETQ. The CDR3 region is CASSLQGGDSPLHF.

The gene calls are TRBV28 and TRBJ2-7; TCRdb's assignment of TRBD1 cannot be checked, as there is no DNA. Germline V CDR1 and CDR2: MDHEN, SYDVKM. This CDR3 contains 16 residues. This CDR3 is CASSSDRRLADYEQYF.

V gene TRBV24-1 combines with J gene TRBJ2-1; TCRdb's D call, TRBD1, is unchecked because there is no DNA. Germline CDR1 reads KGHDR; CDR2 reads SFDVKD. This CDR3 comprises 12 residues. The CDR3 loop reads CATSDLGQGQFF.

J is TRBJ2-5 and V is TRBV5-1; the D call from TCRdb, TRBD1, cannot be confirmed without DNA. The CDR3 extends over 15 amino acids. Germline-derived CDR1 and CDR2 are SGHRS and YFSETQ. CDR3: CASSSGTGIGETQYF. The whole variable domain, filled in from reference TRBV5-1 and TRBJ2-5, reads KAGVTQTPRYLIKTRGQQVTLSCSPISGHRSVSWYQQTPGQGLQFLFEYFSETQRNKGNFPGRFSGRQFSNSRSEMNVSTLELGDSALYLCASSSGTGIGETQYFGPGTRLLVL.

V usage is TRBV9 and J usage is TRBJ1-5. The V gene's germline CDR1 is SGDLS and CDR2 YYNGEE. The CDR3 covers 18 residues. The CDR3 protein is CASSTTSGPLRFGQPQHF.